These T cell receptor beta chains were read from a single sample in a study of type 1 regulatory T cells. TCRdb re-derived calls from the reads in MiXCR, one entry per CDR3 protein. The sample lists about 24,000 distinct CDR3 sequences, 72% occurring once. For these receptors, no antigen is known. Sequencing was done on a sample of cultured T cells, either the whole culture or a sorted T cell fraction (not recorded which). The receptors shown here come from a human donor in good health. CDR3s include the opening cysteine and the closing phenylalanine or tryptophan. D genes are given only for firm matches. Not every row has a clone size; where given, it reads once, few, many or a size class.

D	J	size	V	DNA	CDR3
.	TRBJ2-3	.	TRBV4-1	TGCGCCAGCAGCCAAGGCGACAGGCCCGCAGATACGCAGTATTTT	CASSQGDRPADTQYF
.	TRBJ1-2	.	TRBV6-6	TGTGCCAGCAGTGCCGACAAACATGGCTACACCTTC	CASSADKHGYTF
TRBD1	TRBJ1-2	.	TRBV20-1	TGCAGTGCAAGCCCCGGTCGGGACAGGGTCTCATTCGACTATGGCTACACCTTC	CSASPGRDRVSFDYGYTF
TRBD2	TRBJ2-7	.	TRBV19	TGTGCCAGTAGTCGCCCCGATAGCGGGGTTTCCGAGCAGTACTTC	CASSRPDSGVSEQYF
.	TRBJ2-5	few	TRBV7-2	TGTGCCAGCAGCATGGGACTGCATAAAGAGACCCAGTACTTC	CASSMGLHKETQYF
.	TRBJ2-1	.	TRBV6-6	TGTGCCAGCAGCGCCACTCGGGGTGAGCAGTTCTTC	CASSATRGEQFF
TRBD2	TRBJ2-1	few	TRBV6-5	TGTGCCAGCACCCGGGGGGACCCGCATCCCTACAATGAGCAGTTCTTC	CASTRGDPHPYNEQFF
.	TRBJ2-1	once	TRBV4-1	TGCGCCAGCAGCCACGGGACCATTGGATCCTACAATGAGCAGTTCTTC	CASSHGTIGSYNEQFF
.	TRBJ1-1	.	TRBV5-1	TGCGCCAGCAGCTTGCTGGGCCCGAACACTGAAGCTTTCTTT	CASSLLGPNTEAFF
TRBD2	TRBJ2-7	.	TRBV7-9	TGTGCCAGCAGCTCTAGCGGGGGCGGCGACGAGCAGTACTTC	CASSSSGGGDEQYF
.	TRBJ2-1	.	TRBV28	TGTGCCAGCAGTTTGGATTCAGGGATACCCGTTTCGAACAATGAGCAGTTCTTC	CASSLDSGIPVSNNEQFF
.	TRBJ1-2	few	TRBV18	TGTGCCAGCTCACCAACGGGACCGAGTAACTATGGCTACACCTTC	CASSPTGPSNYGYTF
TRBD2	TRBJ2-1	.	TRBV29-1	TGCAGCGTTGCCGGGACTAGCGGGCACAATGAGCAGTTCTTC	CSVAGTSGHNEQFF
.	TRBJ1-4	.	TRBV6-5	TGTGCCAGCAGACAAGGGAACAGTGAAAAACTGTTTTTT	CASRQGNSEKLFF
.	TRBJ2-7	.	TRBV7-9	TGTGCCAGCAGCTTAGCAGGGGTCGAGCAGTACTTC	CASSLAGVEQYF
TRBD2	TRBJ2-3	.	TRBV20-1	TGCAGTGCTAGACTAGCGGGGGTAGATACGCAGTATTTT	CSARLAGVDTQYF
TRBD2	TRBJ2-1	.	TRBV5-5	TGTGCCAGCAGCTTGGAGGGACTAGCGGGGGCCGGCTCCTACAATGAGCAGTTCTTC	CASSLEGLAGAGSYNEQFF
.	TRBJ2-3	.	TRBV12-3/TRBV12-4	TGTGCCAGCAGTTTAGTAGTGGGGGGCACAGATACGCTGTATTTT	CASSLVVGGTDTLYF
.	TRBJ2-3	.	TRBV27	TGTGCCAGCAGCTTTAACACAGATACGCAGTATTTT	CASSFNTDTQYF
.	TRBJ1-6	.	TRBV4-1	TGCGCCAGCAGCCAAGATACCGGGACGGGGAATTCACCCCTCCACTTT	CASSQDTGTGNSPLHF
.	TRBJ2-2	.	TRBV5-1	TGCGCCAGCAGCGCTGGACGGTCTAAAGGGGTCTCCGGGGAGCTGTTTTTT	CASSAGRSKGVSGELFF
TRBD1	TRBJ2-5	.	TRBV5-1	TGCGCCAGCAGCCTCCGGACAGGGGCCACAGGGGAGACCCAGTACTTC	CASSLRTGATGETQYF
.	TRBJ1-5	.	TRBV4-1	TGCGCCAGCAGCCAAGATTCAGGAGTTAGCAATCAGCCCCAGCATTTT	CASSQDSGVSNQPQHF
TRBD1	TRBJ1-2	.	TRBV29-1	TGCAGCGTTGGCACAGGGGGGCATGGCTACACCTTC	CSVGTGGHGYTF
TRBD1	TRBJ1-5	once	TRBV2	TGTGCCAGCAGTGGAGGACAGGGGGCATTCCAGCCCCAGCATTTT	CASSGGQGAFQPQHF
TRBD1	TRBJ1-4	.	TRBV27	TGTGCCAGCAGCCGATCAAGACAGGGAGGTGGAACTAATGAAAAACTGTTTTTT	CASSRSRQGGGTNEKLFF
TRBD2	TRBJ2-2	medium-sized	TRBV10-3	TGTGCCATCACCCAGGGACTAGATTATCGGGAGCTGTTTTTT	CAITQGLDYRELFF
TRBD1	TRBJ2-7	.	TRBV5-1	TGCGCCAGCAGCGGAACCGGGACAGGGGAATCCGAGCAGTACTTC	CASSGTGTGESEQYF
.	TRBJ2-3	.	TRBV5-1	TGCGCCAGCAGCTTAGGTCCCGGGTCCGGGAATACGCAGTATTTT	CASSLGPGSGNTQYF
TRBD1	TRBJ2-1	.	TRBV6-5	TGTGCCAGCAGCCTTGGACAGGGTGCTGAGCAGTTCTTC	CASSLGQGAEQFF
.	TRBJ2-7	.	TRBV19	TGTGCCAGTACCGGGGGAATCTCCTACGAGCAGTACTTC	CASTGGISYEQYF
.	TRBJ1-3	.	TRBV15	TGTGCCACCAGCAGCGGGCGGGGGTTAGGCGGAAACACCATATATTTT	CATSSGRGLGGNTIYF
TRBD1	TRBJ2-7	.	TRBV7-6	TGTGCCAGCAGCCTCCGGGACAGGGGGCCCTACGAGCAGTACTTC	CASSLRDRGPYEQYF
.	TRBJ1-2	.	TRBV5-1	TGCGCCAGCAGCTTGGACGACTATGGCTACACCTTC	CASSLDDYGYTF
TRBD1	TRBJ2-3	.	TRBV5-1	TGCGCCAGCAGCTTAACGACAGGGGGCACAGATACGCAGTATTTT	CASSLTTGGTDTQYF
.	TRBJ2-3	few	TRBV7-2	TGTGCCCAAAGTGGCGGTAGCACAGATACGCAGTATTTT	CAQSGGSTDTQYF
TRBD1	TRBJ2-7	.	TRBV7-9	TGTGCCAGCAGCTTAGGGACAGGGCGATACGAGCAGTACTTC	CASSLGTGRYEQYF